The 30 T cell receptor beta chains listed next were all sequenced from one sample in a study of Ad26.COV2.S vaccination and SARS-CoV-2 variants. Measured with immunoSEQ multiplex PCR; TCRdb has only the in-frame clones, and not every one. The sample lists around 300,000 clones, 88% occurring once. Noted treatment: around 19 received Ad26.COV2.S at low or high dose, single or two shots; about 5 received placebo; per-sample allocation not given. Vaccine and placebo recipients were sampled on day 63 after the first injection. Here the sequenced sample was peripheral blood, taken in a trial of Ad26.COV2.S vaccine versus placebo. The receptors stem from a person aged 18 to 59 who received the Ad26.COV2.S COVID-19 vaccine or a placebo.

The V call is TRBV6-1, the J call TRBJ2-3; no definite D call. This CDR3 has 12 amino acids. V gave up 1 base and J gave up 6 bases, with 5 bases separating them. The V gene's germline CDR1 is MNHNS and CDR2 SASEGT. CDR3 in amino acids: CASSEESDTQYF. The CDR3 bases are TGTGCCAGCAGTGAAGAGTCGGATACGCAGTATTTT.

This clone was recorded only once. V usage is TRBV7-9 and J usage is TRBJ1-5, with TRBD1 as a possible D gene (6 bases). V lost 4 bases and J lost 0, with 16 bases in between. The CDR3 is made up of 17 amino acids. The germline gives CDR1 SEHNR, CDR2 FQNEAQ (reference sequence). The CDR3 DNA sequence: TGTGCCAGCAGCTCCCACACAGGGTCTTATAGCAATCAGCCCCAGCATTTT. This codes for CASSSHTGSYSNQPQHF.

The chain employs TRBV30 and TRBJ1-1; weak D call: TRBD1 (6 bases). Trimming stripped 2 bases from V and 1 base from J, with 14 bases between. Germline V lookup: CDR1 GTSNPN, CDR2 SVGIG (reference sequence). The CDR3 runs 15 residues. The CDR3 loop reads CAWSNSQGGNTEAFF. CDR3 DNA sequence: TGTGCCTGGAGTAACTCACAGGGTGGGAACACTGAAGCTTTCTTT.

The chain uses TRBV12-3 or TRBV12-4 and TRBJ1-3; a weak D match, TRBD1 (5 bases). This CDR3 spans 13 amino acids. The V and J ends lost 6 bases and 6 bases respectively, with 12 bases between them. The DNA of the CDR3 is TGTGCCAGCAGACTGACAGACCAAAACACCATATATTTT. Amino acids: CASRLTDQNTIYF.

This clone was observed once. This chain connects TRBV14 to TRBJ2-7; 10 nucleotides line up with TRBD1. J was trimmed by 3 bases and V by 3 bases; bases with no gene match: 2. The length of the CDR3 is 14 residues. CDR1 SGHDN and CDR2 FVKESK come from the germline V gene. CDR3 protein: CASSQDRGDYEQYF. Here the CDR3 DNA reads TGTGCCAGCAGCCAGGACAGGGGGGACTACGAGCAGTACTTC.

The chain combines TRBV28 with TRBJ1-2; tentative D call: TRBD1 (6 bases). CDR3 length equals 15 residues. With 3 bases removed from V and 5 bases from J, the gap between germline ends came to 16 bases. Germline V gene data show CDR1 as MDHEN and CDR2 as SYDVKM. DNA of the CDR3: TGTGCCAGCAGTTTTATATCCGGCAGGGGATATGGCTACACCTTC. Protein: CASSFISGRGYGYTF.

The CDR3 loop reads CASSPQPNTEAFF. The CDR3 DNA reads TGTGCCAGCAGCCCCCAACCAAACACTGAAGCTTTCTTT. This chain links TRBV7-8 with TRBJ1-1; no reliable D call. V was trimmed by 5 bases and J by 2 bases, leaving 9 bases between them. CDR1 SGHVS and CDR2 FQNEAQ come from the germline V gene. The CDR3 runs to 13 residues.

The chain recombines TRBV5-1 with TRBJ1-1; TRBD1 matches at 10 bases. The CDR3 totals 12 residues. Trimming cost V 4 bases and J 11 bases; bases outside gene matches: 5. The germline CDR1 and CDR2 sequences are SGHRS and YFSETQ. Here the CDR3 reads CASSAGQGMAFF. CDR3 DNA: TGCGCCAGCAGCGCGGGACAGGGGATGGCTTTCTTT.

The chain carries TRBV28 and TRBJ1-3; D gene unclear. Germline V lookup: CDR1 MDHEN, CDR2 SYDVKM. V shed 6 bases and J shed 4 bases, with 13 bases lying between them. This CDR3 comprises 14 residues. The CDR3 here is CASSTDMRGNTIYF. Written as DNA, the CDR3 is TGTGCCAGCAGCACTGACATGAGGGGAAACACCATATATTTT.

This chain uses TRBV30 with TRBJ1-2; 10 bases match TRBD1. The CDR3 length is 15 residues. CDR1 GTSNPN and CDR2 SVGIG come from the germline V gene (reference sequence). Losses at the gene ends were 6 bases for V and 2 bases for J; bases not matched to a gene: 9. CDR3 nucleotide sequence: TGTGCCTGCCATGTTGGGGGACAGGGGAACTATGGCTACACCTTC. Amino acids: CACHVGGQGNYGYTF.

The CDR3 sequence is CASSLAATDTQYF. The CDR3 DNA reads as TGTGCCAGCAGCTTGGCGGCCACAGATACGCAGTATTTT. The rearrangement links TRBV5-6 to TRBJ2-3; D not resolved. The length of the CDR3 is 13 residues. V lost 0 bases and J lost 2, with 4 bases in between. Germline V gene data show CDR1 as SGHDT and CDR2 as YYEEEE.

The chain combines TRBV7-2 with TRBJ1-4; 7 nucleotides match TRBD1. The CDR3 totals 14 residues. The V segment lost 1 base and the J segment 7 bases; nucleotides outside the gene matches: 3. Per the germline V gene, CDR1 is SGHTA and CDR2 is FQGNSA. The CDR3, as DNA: TGTGCCAGCAGCTTAGAGACAGGGCTTGAAAAACTGTTTTTT. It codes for CASSLETGLEKLFF.

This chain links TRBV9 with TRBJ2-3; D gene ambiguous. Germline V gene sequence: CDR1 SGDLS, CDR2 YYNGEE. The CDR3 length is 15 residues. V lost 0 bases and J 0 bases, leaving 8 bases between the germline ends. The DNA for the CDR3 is TGTGCCAGCAGCGTAGAGTTCGTTAGCACAGATACGCAGTATTTT. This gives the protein CASSVEFVSTDTQYF.

The CDR3 DNA is TGTGCCAGCAGCCAAAGTGTACAAGGGGCTTTGATCGGGGAGCTGTTTTTT. Amino acid sequence: CASSQSVQGALIGELFF. The gene calls are TRBV4-2 and TRBJ2-2; D may be TRBD1 (5 bases). The CDR3 length is 17 residues. Trimming removed 2 bases from V and 7 bases from J, with 20 bases in between. In germline, CDR1 is LGHNA, CDR2 YNFKEQ.

The CDR3 nucleotides read TGTGCCAGCAGCTTATATCCCCCGGGACAGGGGACCGGGGAGCTGTTTTTT. As protein: CASSLYPPGQGTGELFF. This chain joins TRBV11-3 and TRBJ2-2; 10 nucleotides agree with TRBD1. The CDR3 has 17 residues. Trimming took 2 bases from V and 5 from J; bases not matched to a gene: 8. In germline, CDR1 is SGHNT, CDR2 YENEEA.

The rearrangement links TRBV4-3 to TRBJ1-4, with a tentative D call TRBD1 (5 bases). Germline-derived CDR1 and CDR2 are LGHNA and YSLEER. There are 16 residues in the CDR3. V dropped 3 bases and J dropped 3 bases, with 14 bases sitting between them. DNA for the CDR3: TGCGCCAGCAGCCAGGGGGTTAGGGGCCCTAATGAAAAACTGTTTTTT. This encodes CASSQGVRGPNEKLFF.

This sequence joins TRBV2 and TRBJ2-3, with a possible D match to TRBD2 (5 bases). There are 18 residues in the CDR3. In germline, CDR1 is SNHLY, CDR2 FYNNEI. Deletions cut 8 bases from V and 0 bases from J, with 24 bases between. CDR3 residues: CASSQARLSRGSTDTQYF. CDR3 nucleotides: TGTGCCAGCTCCCAAGCCCGGTTATCCCGAGGGAGCACAGATACGCAGTATTTT.

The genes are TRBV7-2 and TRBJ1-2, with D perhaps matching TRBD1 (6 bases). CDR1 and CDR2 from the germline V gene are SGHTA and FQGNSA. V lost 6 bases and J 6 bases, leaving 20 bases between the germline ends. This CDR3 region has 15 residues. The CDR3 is CASSPIGGRGDGYTF. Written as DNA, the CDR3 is TGTGCCAGCAGTCCTATAGGGGGGAGGGGAGATGGCTACACCTTC.

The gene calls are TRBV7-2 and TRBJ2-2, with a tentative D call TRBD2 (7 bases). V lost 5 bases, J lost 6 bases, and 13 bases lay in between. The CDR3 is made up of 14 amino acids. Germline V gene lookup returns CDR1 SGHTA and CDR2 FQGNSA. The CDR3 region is CASSRGGSPGELFF. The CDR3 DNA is TGTGCCAGCAGCAGGGGGGGGAGCCCCGGGGAGCTGTTTTTT.

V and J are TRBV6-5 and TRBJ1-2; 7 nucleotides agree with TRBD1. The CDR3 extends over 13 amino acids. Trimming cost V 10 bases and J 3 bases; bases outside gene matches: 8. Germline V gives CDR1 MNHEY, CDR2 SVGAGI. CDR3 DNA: TGTGCCACCGGACGACAGGGCCACTATGGCTACACCTTC. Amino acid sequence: CATGRQGHYGYTF.

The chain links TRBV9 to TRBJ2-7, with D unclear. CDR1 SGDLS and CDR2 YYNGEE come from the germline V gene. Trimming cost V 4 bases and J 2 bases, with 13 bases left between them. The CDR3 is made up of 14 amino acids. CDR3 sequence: CASSPHTATYEQYF. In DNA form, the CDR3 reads TGTGCCAGCAGCCCCCACACCGCAACCTACGAGCAGTACTTC.

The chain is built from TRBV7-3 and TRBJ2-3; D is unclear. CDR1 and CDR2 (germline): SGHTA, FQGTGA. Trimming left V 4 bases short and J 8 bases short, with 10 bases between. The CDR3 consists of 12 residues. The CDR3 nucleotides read TGTGCCAGCAGCTCCTCGGGTCTTACGCAGTATTTT. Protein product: CASSSSGLTQYF.

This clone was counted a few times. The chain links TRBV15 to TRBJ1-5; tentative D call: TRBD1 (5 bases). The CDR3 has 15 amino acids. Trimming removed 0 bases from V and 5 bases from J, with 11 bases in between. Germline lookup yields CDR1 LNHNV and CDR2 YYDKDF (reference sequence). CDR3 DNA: TGTGCCACCAGCAGAGATCGCGCAGGGCATCAGCCCCAGCATTTT. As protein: CATSRDRAGHQPQHF.

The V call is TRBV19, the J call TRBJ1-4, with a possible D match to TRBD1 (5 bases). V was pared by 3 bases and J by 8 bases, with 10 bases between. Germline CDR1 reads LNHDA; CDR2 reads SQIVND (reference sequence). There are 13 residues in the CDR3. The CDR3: CASSIQGFEKLFF. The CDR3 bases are TGTGCCAGTAGTATCCAGGGTTTCGAAAAACTGTTTTTT.

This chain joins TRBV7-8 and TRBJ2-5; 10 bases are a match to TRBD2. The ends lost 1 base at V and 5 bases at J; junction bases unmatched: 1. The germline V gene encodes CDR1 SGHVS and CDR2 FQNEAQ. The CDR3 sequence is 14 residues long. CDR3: CASSLEGLAETQYF. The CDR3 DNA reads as TGTGCCAGCAGCTTAGAGGGACTAGCGGAGACCCAGTACTTC.

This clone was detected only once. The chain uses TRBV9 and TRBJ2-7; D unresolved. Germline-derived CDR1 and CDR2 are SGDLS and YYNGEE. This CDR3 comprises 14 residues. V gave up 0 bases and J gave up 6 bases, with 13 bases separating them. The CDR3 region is CASSVASRVGEQYF. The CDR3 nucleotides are TGTGCCAGCAGCGTAGCCAGTAGGGTAGGCGAGCAGTACTTC. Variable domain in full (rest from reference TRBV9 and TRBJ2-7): DSGVTQTPKHLITATGQRVTLRCSPRSGDLSVYWYQQSLDQGLQFLIQYYNGEERAKGNILERFSAQQFPDLHSELNLSSLELGDSALYFCASSVASRVGEQYFGPGTRLTVT.

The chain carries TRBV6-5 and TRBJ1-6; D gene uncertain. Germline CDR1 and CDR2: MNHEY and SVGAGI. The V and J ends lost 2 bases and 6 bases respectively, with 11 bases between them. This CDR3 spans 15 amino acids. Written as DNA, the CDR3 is TGTGCCAGCAGTTACGGGAGGGAGGGTAATTCACCCCTCCACTTT. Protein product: CASSYGREGNSPLHF.

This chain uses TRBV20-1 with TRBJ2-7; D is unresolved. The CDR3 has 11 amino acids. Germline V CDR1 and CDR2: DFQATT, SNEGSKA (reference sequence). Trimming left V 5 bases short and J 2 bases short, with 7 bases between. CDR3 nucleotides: TGCAGTGCTGGAACCCCCTACGAGCAGTACTTC. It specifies CSAGTPYEQYF.

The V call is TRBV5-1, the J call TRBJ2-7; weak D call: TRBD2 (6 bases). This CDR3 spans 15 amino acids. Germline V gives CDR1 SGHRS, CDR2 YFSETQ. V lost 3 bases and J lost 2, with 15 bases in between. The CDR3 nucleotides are TGCGCCAGCAGCTCGGTCCGGGGAGGCCCCTACGAGCAGTACTTC. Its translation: CASSSVRGGPYEQYF.

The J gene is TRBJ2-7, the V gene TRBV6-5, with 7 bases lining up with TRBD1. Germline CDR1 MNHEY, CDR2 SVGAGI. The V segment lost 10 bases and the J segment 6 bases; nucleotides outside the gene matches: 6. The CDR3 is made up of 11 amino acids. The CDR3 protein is CATRQGGEQYF. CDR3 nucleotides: TGTGCCACCCGACAGGGTGGCGAGCAGTACTTC.